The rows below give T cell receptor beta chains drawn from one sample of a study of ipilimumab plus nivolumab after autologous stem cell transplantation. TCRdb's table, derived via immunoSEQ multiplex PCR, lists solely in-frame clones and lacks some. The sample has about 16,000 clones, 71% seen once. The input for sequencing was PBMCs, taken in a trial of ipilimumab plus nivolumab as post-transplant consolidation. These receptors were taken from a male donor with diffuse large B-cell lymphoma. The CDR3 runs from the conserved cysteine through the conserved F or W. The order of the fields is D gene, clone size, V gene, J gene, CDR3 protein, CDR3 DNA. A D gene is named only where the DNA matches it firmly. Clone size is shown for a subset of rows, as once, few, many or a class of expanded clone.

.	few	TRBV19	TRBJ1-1	CASSEEGNTEAFF	TGTGCCAGTAGCGAAGAGGGGAACACTGAAGCTTTCTTT
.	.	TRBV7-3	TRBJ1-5	CASSQGAEHSNQPQHF	TGCGCCAGCAGCCAAGGAGCAGAGCATAGCAATCAGCCCCAGCATTTT
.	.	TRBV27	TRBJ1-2	CASSSSKGGSYGYTF	TGTGCCAGCAGTTCTTCCAAAGGGGGGAGCTATGGCTACACCTTC
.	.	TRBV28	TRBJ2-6	CASNSGPGSAGANVLTF	TGTGCCAGCAACTCAGGGCCCGGTTCGGCAGGGGCCAACGTCCTGACTTTC
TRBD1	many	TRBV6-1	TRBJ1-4	CASNKQGVSEKLFF	TGTGCCAGCAACAAACAGGGGGTTAGTGAAAAACTGTTTTTT
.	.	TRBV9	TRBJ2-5	CASSRGETQYF	TGTGCCAGCAGTCGCGGAGAGACCCAGTACTTC
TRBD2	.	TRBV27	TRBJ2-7	CASNRLAGGPYEQYF	TGTGCCAGCAATCGACTAGCGGGGGGGCCCTACGAGCAGTACTTC
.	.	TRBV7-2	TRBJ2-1	CASSLTTGSSNEQFF	TGTGCCAGCAGCTTAACGACAGGCTCAAGCAATGAGCAGTTCTTC
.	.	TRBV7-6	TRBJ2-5	CASSSGLKETQYF	TGTGCCAGCAGCTCCGGACTAAAAGAGACCCAGTACTTC
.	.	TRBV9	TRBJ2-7	CASSVGGREHEQYF	TGTGCCAGCAGCGTAGGGGGTCGAGAGCACGAGCAGTACTTC
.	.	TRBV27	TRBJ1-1	CASSPPWGTEAFF	TGTGCCAGCAGTCCTCCATGGGGCACTGAAGCTTTCTTT
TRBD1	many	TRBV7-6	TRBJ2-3	CASSLGQGPDTQYF	TGTGCCAGCAGCTTGGGACAGGGCCCAGATACGCAGTATTTT
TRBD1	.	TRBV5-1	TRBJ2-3	CASSDPGQGANTQYF	TGCGCCAGCAGCGATCCGGGACAGGGGGCGAATACGCAGTATTTT
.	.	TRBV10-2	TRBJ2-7	CASSSTESSYEQYF	TGCGCCAGCAGTTCGACAGAAAGCTCCTACGAGCAGTACTTC
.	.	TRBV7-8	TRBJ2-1	CASSPGRLGNEQFF	TGTGCCAGCAGCCCAGGGAGGCTGGGCAATGAGCAGTTCTTC
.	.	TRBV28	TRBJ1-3	CASSLSLLSSGNTIYF	TGTGCCAGCAGTTTATCCCTGCTGAGCTCTGGAAACACCATATATTTT
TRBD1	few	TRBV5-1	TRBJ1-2	CASSLGDRDYGYTF	TGCGCCAGCAGCTTGGGTGACAGGGACTATGGCTACACCTTC